These T cell receptor beta chains were read from a single sample in a study of cytomegalovirus exposure and HLA in healthy donors. Here immunoSEQ multiplex PCR was the method, and the copy in TCRdb shows in-frame clones only, minus some. The profile shows roughly 190,000 clones, under 80% of them singletons. The sample consisted of PBMCs. All receptors derive from a female donor in good health and CMV-seronegative. Both conserved end residues are part of each CDR3. D genes are given only for firm matches. For some rows the clone size is stated as once, few or many, or as a class when expanded; others skip it.

>TRBD1|once|TRBV6-5|TRBJ2-7
TGTGCCAGCAGGACAGGGCTGGGATACGAGCAGTACTTC
CASRTGLGYEQYF
>NA|NA|TRBV30|TRBJ2-1
TGTGCCTGGAGTGTAAGCCTAGGCGCAATCTCCTACAATGAGCAGTTCTTC
CAWSVSLGAISYNEQFF
>TRBD1|NA|TRBV5-3|TRBJ2-3
TGTGCCAGAAGCTTGGGGCAAGAGGACAGGGGTAGTACAGATACGCAGTATTTT
CARSLGQEDRGSTDTQYF
>TRBD2|NA|TRBV2|TRBJ2-7
TGTGCCAGCAGTGCCGGGACTAGCTGGGACTACGAGCAGTACTTC
CASSAGTSWDYEQYF
>NA|NA|TRBV2|TRBJ1-2
TGTGCCAGCAGTGATGGCGGGGGATATGGCTACACCTTC
CASSDGGGYGYTF
>TRBD1|few|TRBV7-9|TRBJ1-4
TGTGCCAGCAGCTTTACCGGGACAGGGGAGGTAAAACTGTTTTTT
CASSFTGTGEVKLFF
>TRBD1|few|TRBV5-1|TRBJ1-4
TGCGCCAGCAGCCCCCAGGGACAGGGCGAAAAACTGTTTTTT
CASSPQGQGEKLFF
>TRBD2|few|TRBV9|TRBJ2-3
TGTGCCAGCACCGCACTAGCGGGAGGGCCGGATACGCAGTATTTT
CASTALAGGPDTQYF
>NA|NA|TRBV6-1|TRBJ2-7
TGTGCCAGCAGACAGGCGAGCTCCTACGAGCAGTACTTC
CASRQASSYEQYF
>NA|NA|TRBV5-1|TRBJ2-5
TGCGCCAGCTGCCTAGCGCAAGAGACCCAGTACTTC
CASCLAQETQYF
>NA|NA|TRBV11-1|TRBJ1-1
TGTGCCAGCAGCTTAGGAGGGCCCGAGGCAGCTTTCTTT
CASSLGGPEAAFF
>NA|NA|TRBV4-1|TRBJ1-6
TGCGCCAGCAGCCAAGATAGGGCGCAGGGCTCACCCCTCCACTTT
CASSQDRAQGSPLHF
>TRBD2|NA|TRBV10-3|TRBJ2-1
TGTGCCATCAGTGACCCGGGCGGGAGGGCCTACAATGAGCAGTTCTTC
CAISDPGGRAYNEQFF
>NA|NA|TRBV5-1|TRBJ1-2
TGCGCCAGCAGCTTGGAGATTGGGGGCGGCTACACCTTC
CASSLEIGGGYTF
>NA|NA|TRBV11-1|TRBJ1-2
TGTGCCAGCAGCTCCGACAGGCGGGTAACTCAGGGCTACACCTTC
CASSSDRRVTQGYTF
>NA|NA|TRBV11-2|TRBJ2-7
TGTGCCAGCAGCGCCTTAGGAGGGAGCAACTACGAGCAGTACTTC
CASSALGGSNYEQYF
>TRBD2|NA|TRBV30|TRBJ2-7
TGTGCCTGGACCAGCGGGAGGGCCTACGAGCAGTACTTC
CAWTSGRAYEQYF
>TRBD1|NA|TRBV27|TRBJ2-5
TGTGCCAGCAGTTTAGGGACAGGGGATAAAGAGACCCAGTACTTC
CASSLGTGDKETQYF
>NA|NA|TRBV5-8|TRBJ1-6
TGTGCCAGCAGCCTAGGACAGCTGAATTCACCCCTCCACTTT
CASSLGQLNSPLHF
>TRBD2|NA|TRBV28|TRBJ2-7
TGTGCCAGCAGCTGGCCGGGAGGGAGCGAGCAGTACTTC
CASSWPGGSEQYF
>TRBD1|NA|TRBV7-2|TRBJ1-6
TGTGCCAGCAGCTCCGGGACAGGGTATTCACCCCTCCACTTT
CASSSGTGYSPLHF
>TRBD2|NA|TRBV6-5|TRBJ2-7
TGTGCCAGCACCTTTGGGAGGGACGAGCAGTACTTC
CASTFGRDEQYF
>NA|few|TRBV27|TRBJ1-3
TGTGCCAGCAGTTCCTACTCTTTAGGGGGAGGGGAAAACACCATATATTTT
CASSSYSLGGGENTIYF
>NA|NA|TRBV6-1|TRBJ2-3
TGTGCCAGCAGGTCTGGCACAGATACGCAGTATTTT
CASRSGTDTQYF